Presented here are 10 T cell receptor beta chains from one specimen sequenced in a study of cytomegalovirus exposure and HLA in healthy donors listed by TCRdb under 2017. To prepare the library, the immunoSEQ multiplex PCR assay was applied. For the multiplex PCR, a mixture combining 60 forward primers for TCR Vbeta segments and 13 reverse primers for TCR Jbeta segments was used. Held by TCRdb, this immuneACCESS table contains in-frame sequences only and omits some clones. Under half of the omission traces to an unresolved V gene where checked; the cause of the rest is unknown. The table for this sample lists about 190,000 clones; over 70% of them were counted only once. The top ten constitute roughly 2.1% of the sample. The sample taken for sequencing was PBMCs. The receptor source for this set is a woman under 30 in good health and CMV-seropositive.

This chain connects TRBV6-5 to TRBJ1-4; D is possibly TRBD1 (5 bases). Between the trimmed V and J ends, which lost 3 bases and 4 bases, there was a span of 12 bases. The germline V gene encodes CDR1 MNHEY and CDR2 SVGAGI. The CDR3 sequence is 15 residues long. Here the CDR3 DNA reads TGTGCCAGCAGTTATGTCGGGGGTCTTAATGAAAAACTGTTTTTT. This encodes CASSYVGGLNEKLFF.

This clone was observed a handful of times. The chain combines TRBV7-2 with TRBJ1-3; D gene uncertain. Germline CDR1 reads SGHTA; CDR2 reads FQGNSA. CDR3 size: 15 residues. Trimming cost V 3 bases and J 0 bases, with 9 bases left between them. CDR3 sequence: CASSLSARSGNTIYF. The CDR3 nucleotides are TGTGCCAGCAGCTTGAGTGCCCGCTCTGGAAACACCATATATTTT.

V usage is TRBV28 and J usage is TRBJ1-2; D is unclear. The germline V gene encodes CDR1 MDHEN and CDR2 SYDVKM. Trimming pared 5 bases from V and 4 bases from J, leaving 20 bases between. The CDR3 covers 16 residues. CDR3 sequence (DNA): TGTGCCAGCAGTCGACCACTGGGCATGGATGGCTATGGCTACACCTTC. Its protein product is CASSRPLGMDGYGYTF.

The chain joins TRBV9 to TRBJ1-3, with 7 bases matching TRBD1. The V gene's germline CDR1 is SGDLS and CDR2 YYNGEE. The CDR3 loop spans 16 amino acids. Trimming at V came to 4 bases and at J to 6 bases, leaving 13 bases not matched to a gene. CDR3 protein: CASSPPRGTVENTIYF. The CDR3 bases are TGTGCCAGCAGCCCCCCCCGGGGGACAGTTGAAAACACCATATATTTT.

The chain joins TRBV18 to TRBJ2-7; no reliable D call. Trimming cost V 2 bases and J 0 bases, with 5 bases left between them. Per the germline V gene, CDR1 is KGHSH and CDR2 is LQKENI. The CDR3 has 13 residues. CDR3 coding DNA: TGTGCCAGCTCACCATTCAGCTCCTACGAGCAGTACTTC. Residues: CASSPFSSYEQYF.

This clone has a handful of counts. V usage is TRBV30 and J usage is TRBJ1-1; D is perhaps TRBD1 (5 bases). In germline, CDR1 is GTSNPN, CDR2 SVGIG (reference sequence). The CDR3 extends over 15 amino acids. V lost 3 bases to trimming and J lost 0 bases, with 14 bases between them. The CDR3 sequence: CAWSSVGVMNTEAFF. CDR3 bases: TGTGCCTGGAGCTCGGTAGGGGTGATGAACACTGAAGCTTTCTTT.

The V call is TRBV13, the J call TRBJ2-7; 8 bases are shared with TRBD2. This CDR3 has 15 amino acids. CDR1 and CDR2 (germline): PRHDT, FYEKMQ (reference sequence). The J segment lost 3 bases and the V segment lost 3 bases, leaving 7 bases of the junction unmatched. Here the CDR3 reads CASSFEAGGYYEQYF. In nucleotides, the CDR3 is TGTGCCAGCAGCTTTGAGGCGGGGGGTTACTACGAGCAGTACTTC.

The chain couples TRBV9 to TRBJ1-1; 7 nucleotides line up with TRBD1. Germline lookup yields CDR1 SGDLS and CDR2 YYNGEE. The length of the CDR3 is 14 residues. After removal of 2 bases from V and 0 bases from J, the junction contained 1 base not matched to a gene. CDR3 nucleotides: TGTGCCAGCAGCGTGGGACAGCTGAACACTGAAGCTTTCTTT. Residues: CASSVGQLNTEAFF.

CDR3 region: CSVEMTGNYGYTF. CDR3 sequence (DNA): TGCAGCGTTGAAATGACAGGGAACTATGGCTACACCTTC. This sequence joins TRBV29-1 and TRBJ1-2, with TRBD1 identical over 7 bases. Looked up from germline, CDR1 is SQVTM and CDR2 is ANQGSEA. Trimming at V came to 2 bases and at J to 2 bases, leaving 2 bases not matched to a gene. The CDR3 is 13 residues long.

The CDR3: CASSRQGRGYTF. The CDR3 bases are TGTGCCAGCAGTCGACAGGGTCGGGGCTACACCTTC. The chain recombines TRBV28 with TRBJ1-2, with 7 nucleotides matching TRBD1. The germline V gene encodes CDR1 MDHEN and CDR2 SYDVKM. The length of the CDR3 is 12 residues. The J segment lost 8 bases and the V segment lost 5 bases, leaving 5 bases of the junction unmatched.